This T cell receptor beta chain was recovered during a study of blood T cell repertoires in COVID-19. This CDR3 has 16 residues. CDR1 MDHEN and CDR2 SYDVKM come from the germline V gene. V was clipped by 7 bases and J by 0 bases, with 15 bases between them. Original data processing: Reference gene primer amplification yielded estimated nucleated cell counts. Libraries were prepared by immunoSEQ multiplex PCR; TCRdb keeps only in-frame clonotypes and omits some of them. For V, J and clone size, that table is used; D and trimming come from the DNA. The sample consists of hundreds of thousands of clones, around 90% of them appearing once.

Sequenced input: PBMCs or T cells enriched from blood (not recorded which). V is TRBV28 and J is TRBJ2-2; no firm D call. The clonotype originates from a man aged 60 to 69 who had recovered from COVID-19. The CDR3 sequence: CASTPRGSPNTGELFF. The CDR3 DNA reads as TGTGCCAGCACCCCTCGCGGCAGTCCGAACACCGGGGAGCTGTTTTTT. The full variable domain, in which reference TRBV28 and TRBJ2-2 provide the parts outside the CDR3, is DVKVTQSSRYLVKRTGEKVFLECVQDMDHENMFWYRQDPGLGLRLIYFSYDVKMKEKGDIPEGYSVSREKKERFSLILESASTNQTSMYLCASTPRGSPNTGELFFGEGSRLTVL.